These 12 T cell receptor beta chains were all obtained from the same sample, sequenced in a study of blood T cell repertoires in COVID-19. Data came from immunoSEQ multiplex PCR; TCRdb stores just in-frame clones and leaves some out. The sample includes around 180,000 clones, 80% to 90% of them seen just once. Input material: peripheral blood. These TCRs come from a woman aged 80 or over with COVID-19, enrolled during active disease.

This clone turned up a few times. The V call is TRBV7-2, the J call TRBJ2-7; TRBD2 aligns across 9 bases. The CDR3 loop spans 15 amino acids. The V gene end was trimmed by 5 bases and the J gene end by 1 base; junction bases not matched to a gene: 6. In germline, CDR1 is SGHTA, CDR2 FQGNSA. DNA of the CDR3: TGTGCCAGCAGCCCAGGACTAGCGCCTTCCTACGAGCAGTACTTC. Translating gives CASSPGLAPSYEQYF.

The table lists this clone with a count of one. V is TRBV11-2 and J is TRBJ2-7; 8 bases agree with TRBD2. This CDR3 region has 14 residues. CDR1 and CDR2 from the germline V gene are SGHAT and FQNNGV. V gave up 3 bases and J gave up 2 bases; unmatched junction bases: 3. The CDR3 here is CASSFTGGAYEQYF. In DNA, the CDR3 is TGTGCCAGCAGCTTCACCGGGGGGGCCTACGAGCAGTACTTC.

The V call is TRBV24-1, the J call TRBJ1-3; D possibly corresponds to TRBD1 (5 bases). Germline loops: CDR1 KGHDR, CDR2 SFDVKD. V lost 6 bases to trimming and J lost 4 bases, with 9 bases between them. The CDR3 has 13 residues. The CDR3 reads CATSPQGGNTIYF. CDR3 DNA sequence: TGTGCCACCAGTCCGCAGGGAGGAAACACCATATATTTT.

The genes are TRBV5-4 and TRBJ1-1; TRBD1 aligns across 9 bases. In germline, CDR1 is SGHNT, CDR2 YYREEE (reference sequence). V lost 4 bases to trimming and J lost 4 bases; unmatched junction nucleotides: 8. CDR3 length equals 15 residues. The CDR3 coding sequence is TGTGCCAGCAGCCCTAGGACAGGGGTGGCCACTGAAGCTTTCTTT. It translates to CASSPRTGVATEAFF.

J is TRBJ2-7 and V is TRBV20-1; D is possibly TRBD2 (6 bases). V lost 1 base and J lost 6, with 7 bases in between. Germline V gene lookup returns CDR1 DFQATT and CDR2 SNEGSKA (reference sequence). The CDR3 runs to 11 residues. Here the CDR3 DNA reads TGCAGTGCTAGAGCCGGGGGCGAGCAGTACTTC. It yields the protein CSARAGGEQYF.

The V and J genes are TRBV4-3 and TRBJ1-6; a possible D gene is TRBD1 (6 bases). The CDR3 consists of 15 residues. CDR1 and CDR2 (germline): LGHNA, YSLEER. V shed 1 base and J shed 6 bases, with 10 bases lying between them. CDR3 DNA sequence: TGCGCCAGCAGCCAAGTAAGGACAGCTAATTCACCCCTCCACTTT. As protein: CASSQVRTANSPLHF.

The J gene is TRBJ1-2, the V gene TRBV4-1; 7 nucleotides align to TRBD1. The V segment lost 4 bases and the J segment 4 bases; nucleotides outside the gene matches: 12. CDR1 is MGHRA and CDR2 is YSYEKL in the germline V gene. The CDR3 has 16 residues. CDR3 nucleotide sequence: TGCGCCAGCAGCCTAAGCCGGGACAGCAAAACCTATGGCTACACCTTC. This encodes CASSLSRDSKTYGYTF.

In DNA, the CDR3 is TGTGCCAGTAGTACCCCAGGACAGGTCACTCGAGAGACCCAGTACTTC. This encodes CASSTPGQVTRETQYF. This chain uses TRBV19 with TRBJ2-5; TRBD1 matches at 7 bases. There are 16 residues in the CDR3. Germline-derived CDR1 and CDR2 are LNHDA and SQIVND (reference sequence). The ends lost 4 bases at V and 4 bases at J; junction bases unmatched: 12.

This chain links TRBV19 with TRBJ1-1, with 8 bases matching TRBD1. The J segment lost 4 bases and the V segment lost 5 bases, leaving 9 bases of the junction unmatched. This CDR3 region has 15 residues. Germline V gene sequence: CDR1 LNHDA, CDR2 SQIVND (reference sequence). Here the CDR3 reads CASSPQDRVTTEAFF. CDR3 nucleotide sequence: TGTGCCAGTAGTCCACAGGACAGGGTGACCACTGAAGCTTTCTTT.

The gene calls are TRBV6-6 and TRBJ1-3, with D unresolved. This CDR3 comprises 13 residues. V dropped 8 bases and J dropped 0 bases, with 8 bases sitting between them. Germline V lookup: CDR1 MNHNY, CDR2 SVGAGI (reference sequence). CDR3 loop: CASSYASGNTIYF. CDR3 bases: TGTGCCAGCTCCTACGCCTCTGGAAACACCATATATTTT.

V usage is TRBV4-3 and J usage is TRBJ1-6; TRBD1 matches at 12 bases. Germline V gene data show CDR1 as LGHNA and CDR2 as YSLEER. J gave up 6 bases and V 4 bases, and 4 bases lay outside the gene matches. The CDR3 consists of 16 residues. Written as DNA, the CDR3 is TGCGCCAGCAGCCGGGACAGGGGGCTGGCTAATTCACCCCTCCACTTT. Its translation: CASSRDRGLANSPLHF.

The V call is TRBV19, the J call TRBJ2-4; D perhaps matches TRBD2 (6 bases). Trimming shortened V by 6 bases and J by 0 bases, and 15 bases separated the two germline ends. This CDR3 comprises 16 residues. From germline, CDR1 is LNHDA and CDR2 SQIVND (reference sequence). The CDR3 is CASRGQGLLAKNIQYF. The CDR3 DNA follows: TGTGCCAGTAGGGGCCAGGGACTCCTAGCCAAAAACATTCAGTACTTC.